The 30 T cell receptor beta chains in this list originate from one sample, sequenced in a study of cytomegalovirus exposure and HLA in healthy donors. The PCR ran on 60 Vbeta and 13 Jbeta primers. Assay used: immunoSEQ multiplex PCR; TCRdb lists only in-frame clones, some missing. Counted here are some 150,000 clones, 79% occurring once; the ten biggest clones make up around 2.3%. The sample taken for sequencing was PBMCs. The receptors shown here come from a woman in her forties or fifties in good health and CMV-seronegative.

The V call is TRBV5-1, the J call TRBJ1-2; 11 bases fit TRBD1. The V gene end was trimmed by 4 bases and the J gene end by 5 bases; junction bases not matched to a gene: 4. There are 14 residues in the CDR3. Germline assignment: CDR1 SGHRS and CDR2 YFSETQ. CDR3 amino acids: CASSPGTGGYGYTF. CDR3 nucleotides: TGCGCCAGCAGCCCTGGGACAGGGGGGTATGGCTACACCTTC.

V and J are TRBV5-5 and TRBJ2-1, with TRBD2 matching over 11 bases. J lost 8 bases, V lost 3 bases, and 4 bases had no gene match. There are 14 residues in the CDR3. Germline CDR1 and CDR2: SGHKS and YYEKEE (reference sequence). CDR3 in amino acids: CASSWGTSGYEQFF. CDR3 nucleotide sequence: TGTGCCAGCAGCTGGGGGACTAGCGGTTATGAGCAGTTCTTC.

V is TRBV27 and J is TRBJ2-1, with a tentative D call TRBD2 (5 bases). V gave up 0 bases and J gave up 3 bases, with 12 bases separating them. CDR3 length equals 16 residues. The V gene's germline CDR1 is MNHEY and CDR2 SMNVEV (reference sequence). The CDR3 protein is CASSLSVPSIYNEQFF. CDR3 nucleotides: TGTGCCAGCAGTTTATCCGTCCCTAGCATCTACAATGAGCAGTTCTTC.

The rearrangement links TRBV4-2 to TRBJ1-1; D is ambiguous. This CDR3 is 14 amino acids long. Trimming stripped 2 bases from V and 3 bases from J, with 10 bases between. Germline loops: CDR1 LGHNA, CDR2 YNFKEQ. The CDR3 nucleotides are TGTGCCAGCAGCCAACGGGGTCGCGACACTGAAGCTTTCTTT. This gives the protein CASSQRGRDTEAFF.

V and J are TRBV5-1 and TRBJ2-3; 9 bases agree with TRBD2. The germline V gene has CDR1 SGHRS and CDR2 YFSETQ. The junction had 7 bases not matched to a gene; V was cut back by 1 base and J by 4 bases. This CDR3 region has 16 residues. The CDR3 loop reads CASSLSRVAGADTQYF. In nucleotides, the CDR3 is TGCGCCAGCAGCTTGAGTCGGGTAGCGGGAGCAGATACGCAGTATTTT.

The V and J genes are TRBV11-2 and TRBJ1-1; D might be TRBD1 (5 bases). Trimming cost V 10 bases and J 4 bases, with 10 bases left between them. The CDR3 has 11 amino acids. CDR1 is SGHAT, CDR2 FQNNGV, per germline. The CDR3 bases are TGTGCCACCCGGGGGGGCACTGAAGCTTTCTTT. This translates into CATRGGTEAFF.

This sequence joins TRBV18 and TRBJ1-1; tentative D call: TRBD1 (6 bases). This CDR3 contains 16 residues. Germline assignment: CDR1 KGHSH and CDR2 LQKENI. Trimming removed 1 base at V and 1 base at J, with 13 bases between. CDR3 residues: CASSPLGARRNTEAFF. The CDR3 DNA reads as TGTGCCAGCTCACCACTGGGGGCACGGCGGAACACTGAAGCTTTCTTT.

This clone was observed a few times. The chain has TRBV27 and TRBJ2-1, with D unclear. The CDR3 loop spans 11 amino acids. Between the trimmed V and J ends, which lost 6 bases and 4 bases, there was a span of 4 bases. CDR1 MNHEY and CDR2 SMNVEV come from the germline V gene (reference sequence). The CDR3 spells CASRSYNEQFF. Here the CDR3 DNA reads TGTGCCAGCAGATCTTACAATGAGCAGTTCTTC.

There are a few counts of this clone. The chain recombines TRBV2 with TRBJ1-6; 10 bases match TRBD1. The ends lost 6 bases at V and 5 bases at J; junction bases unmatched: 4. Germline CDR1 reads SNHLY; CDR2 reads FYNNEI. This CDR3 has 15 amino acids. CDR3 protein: CASRDRGWNNSPLHF. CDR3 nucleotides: TGTGCCAGCAGGGACAGGGGGTGGAATAATTCACCCCTCCACTTT.

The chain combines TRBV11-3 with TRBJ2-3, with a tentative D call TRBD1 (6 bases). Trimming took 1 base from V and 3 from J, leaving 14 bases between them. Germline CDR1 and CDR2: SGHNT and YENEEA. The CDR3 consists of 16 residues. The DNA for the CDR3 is TGTGCCAGCAGCTTAGGTGGGACATCAGATACAGATACGCAGTATTTT. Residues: CASSLGGTSDTDTQYF.

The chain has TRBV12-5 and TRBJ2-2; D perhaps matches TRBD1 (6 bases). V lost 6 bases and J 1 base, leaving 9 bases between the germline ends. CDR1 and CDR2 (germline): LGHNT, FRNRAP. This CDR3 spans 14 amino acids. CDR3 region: CASGPTGNTGELFF. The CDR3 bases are TGTGCTAGTGGCCCGACAGGGAACACCGGGGAGCTGTTTTTT.

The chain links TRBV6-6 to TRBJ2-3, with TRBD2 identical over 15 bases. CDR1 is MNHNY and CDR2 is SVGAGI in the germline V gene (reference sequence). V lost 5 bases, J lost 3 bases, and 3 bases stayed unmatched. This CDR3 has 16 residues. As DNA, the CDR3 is TGTGCCAGCAGTCTCGGGACTAGCGGGAGGACAGATACGCAGTATTTT. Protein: CASSLGTSGRTDTQYF.

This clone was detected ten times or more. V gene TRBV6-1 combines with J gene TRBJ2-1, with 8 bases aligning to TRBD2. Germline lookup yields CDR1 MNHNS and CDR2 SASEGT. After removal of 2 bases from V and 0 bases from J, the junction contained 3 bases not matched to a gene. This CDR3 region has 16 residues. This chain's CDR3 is CASSESAGGSYNEQFF. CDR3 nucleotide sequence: TGTGCCAGCAGTGAAAGTGCGGGGGGCTCCTACAATGAGCAGTTCTTC.

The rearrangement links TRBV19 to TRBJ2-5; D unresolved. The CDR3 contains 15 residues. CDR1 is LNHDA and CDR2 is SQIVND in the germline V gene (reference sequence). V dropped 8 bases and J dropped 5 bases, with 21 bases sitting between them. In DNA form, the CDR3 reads TGTGCCAGTTCACCTTTGTGGAGCGTACGCGAGACCCAGTACTTC. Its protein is CASSPLWSVRETQYF.

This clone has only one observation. In nucleotides, the CDR3 is TGTGCCAGCTCCCGTGACAGGGGAGAGACCCAGTACTTC. Translating it yields CASSRDRGETQYF. The chain recombines TRBV18 with TRBJ2-5, with 8 bases that match TRBD1. V dropped 6 bases and J dropped 4; count of bases not matched to a gene: 4. CDR1 and CDR2 from the germline V gene are KGHSH and LQKENI. CDR3 length equals 13 residues. Drawing the rest from reference TRBV18 and TRBJ2-5, the complete variable domain is NAGVMQNPRHLVRRRGQEARLRCSPMKGHSHVYWYRQLPEEGLKFMVYLQKENIIDESGMPKERFSAEFPKEGPSILRIQQVVRGDSAAYFCASSRDRGETQYFGPGTRLLVL.

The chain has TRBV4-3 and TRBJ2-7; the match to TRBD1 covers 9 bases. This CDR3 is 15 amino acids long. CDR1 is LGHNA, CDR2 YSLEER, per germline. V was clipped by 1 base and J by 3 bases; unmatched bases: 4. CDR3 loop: CASSQAGTGIYEQYF. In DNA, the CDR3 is TGCGCCAGCAGCCAAGCCGGGACAGGGATCTACGAGCAGTACTTC.

The CDR3 DNA sequence: TGCGCCAGCAGCCAAGATGACAGGTCATCTCAGGGGGAGCAGTTCTTC. It codes for CASSQDDRSSQGEQFF. V usage is TRBV4-1 and J usage is TRBJ2-1; weak D call: TRBD1 (6 bases). The germline gives CDR1 MGHRA, CDR2 YSYEKL. The CDR3 is 16 amino acids. With 0 bases removed from V and 10 bases from J, the gap between germline ends came to 19 bases.

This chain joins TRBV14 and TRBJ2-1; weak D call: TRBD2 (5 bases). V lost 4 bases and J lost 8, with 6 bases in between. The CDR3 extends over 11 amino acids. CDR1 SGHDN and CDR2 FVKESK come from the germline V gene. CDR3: CASSPGYEQFF. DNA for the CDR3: TGTGCCAGCAGCCCGGGGTATGAGCAGTTCTTC.

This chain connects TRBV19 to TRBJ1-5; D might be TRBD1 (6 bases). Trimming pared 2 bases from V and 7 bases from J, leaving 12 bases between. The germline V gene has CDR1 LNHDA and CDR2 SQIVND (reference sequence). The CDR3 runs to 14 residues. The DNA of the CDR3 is TGTGCCAGTAGTATAACAGGGCCGGAGCAGCCCCAGCATTTT. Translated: CASSITGPEQPQHF.

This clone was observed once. CDR3 sequence: CASSLPGEGTDTQYF. In DNA, the CDR3 is TGTGCCAGTAGTCTTCCGGGAGAGGGCACAGATACGCAGTATTTT. The chain recombines TRBV19 with TRBJ2-3; perhaps TRBD2 as D (6 bases). The CDR3 loop spans 15 amino acids. Trimming cost V 5 bases and J 1 base, with 13 bases left between them. The V gene's germline CDR1 is LNHDA and CDR2 SQIVND (reference sequence).

CDR3 in DNA: TGTGCCAGCAGTTTTCGGGGAAGCTCACCCCTCCACTTT. Protein: CASSFRGSSPLHF. The rearrangement joins TRBV28 to TRBJ1-6; no reliable D call. Per germline, CDR1 MDHEN and CDR2 SYDVKM. The CDR3 runs 13 residues. V was cut by 3 bases and J by 10 bases, with 10 bases left in between.

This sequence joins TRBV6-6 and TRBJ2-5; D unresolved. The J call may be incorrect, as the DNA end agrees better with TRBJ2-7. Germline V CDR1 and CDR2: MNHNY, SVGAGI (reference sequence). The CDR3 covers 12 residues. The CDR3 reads CASSPSSYEQYF. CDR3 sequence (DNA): TGTGCCAGCAGCCCTAGCTCCTACGAGCAGTACTTC.

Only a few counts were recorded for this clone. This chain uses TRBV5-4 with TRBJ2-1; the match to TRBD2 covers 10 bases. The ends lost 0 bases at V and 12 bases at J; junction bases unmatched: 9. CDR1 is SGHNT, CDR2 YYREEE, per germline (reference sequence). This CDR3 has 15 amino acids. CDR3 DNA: TGTGCCAGCAGCTTGGAGGGACTAGCGAATTATGGGCAGTTCTTC. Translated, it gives CASSLEGLANYGQFF. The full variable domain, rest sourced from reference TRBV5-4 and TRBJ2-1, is ETGVTQSPTHLIKTRGQQVTLRCSSQSGHNTVSWYQQALGQGPQFIFQYYREEENGRGNFPPRFSGLQFPNYSSELNVNALELDDSALYLCASSLEGLANYGQFFGPGTRLTVL.

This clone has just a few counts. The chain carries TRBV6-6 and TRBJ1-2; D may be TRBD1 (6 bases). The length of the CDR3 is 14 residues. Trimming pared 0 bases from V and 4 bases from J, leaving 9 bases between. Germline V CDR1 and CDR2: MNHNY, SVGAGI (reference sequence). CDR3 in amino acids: CASSYSRTAYGYTF. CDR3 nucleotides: TGTGCCAGCAGTTACTCGCGGACAGCCTATGGCTACACCTTC.

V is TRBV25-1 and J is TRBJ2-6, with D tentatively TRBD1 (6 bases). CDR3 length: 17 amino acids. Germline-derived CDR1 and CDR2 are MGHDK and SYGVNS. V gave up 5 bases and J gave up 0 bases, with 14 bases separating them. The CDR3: CASSTDRTSSGANVLTF. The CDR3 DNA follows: TGTGCCAGCAGTACGGACAGAACTTCCTCTGGGGCCAACGTCCTGACTTTC. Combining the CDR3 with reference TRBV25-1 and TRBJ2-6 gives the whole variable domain EADIYQTPRYLVIGTGKKITLECSQTMGHDKMYWYQQDPGMELHLIHYSYGVNSTEKGDLSSESTVSRIRTEHFPLTLESARPSHTSQYLCASSTDRTSSGANVLTFGAGSRLTVL.

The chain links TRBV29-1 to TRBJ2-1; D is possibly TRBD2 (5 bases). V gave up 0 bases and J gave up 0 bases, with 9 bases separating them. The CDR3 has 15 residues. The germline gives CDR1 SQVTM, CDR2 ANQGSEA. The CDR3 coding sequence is TGCAGCGTTGAAGATCCCGGAGGCTCCTACAATGAGCAGTTCTTC. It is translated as CSVEDPGGSYNEQFF.

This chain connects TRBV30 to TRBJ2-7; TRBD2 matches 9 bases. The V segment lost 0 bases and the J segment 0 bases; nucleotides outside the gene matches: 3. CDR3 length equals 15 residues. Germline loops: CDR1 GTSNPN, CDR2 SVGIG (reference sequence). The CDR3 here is CAWSVAAGGSYEQYF. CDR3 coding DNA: TGTGCCTGGAGTGTAGCAGCGGGGGGCTCCTACGAGCAGTACTTC. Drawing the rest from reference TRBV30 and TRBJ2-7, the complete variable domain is SQTIHQWPATLVQPVGSPLSLECTVEGTSNPNLYWYRQAAGRGLQLLFYSVGIGQISSEVPQNLSASRPQDRQFILSSKKLLLSDSGFYLCAWSVAAGGSYEQYFGPGTRLTVT.

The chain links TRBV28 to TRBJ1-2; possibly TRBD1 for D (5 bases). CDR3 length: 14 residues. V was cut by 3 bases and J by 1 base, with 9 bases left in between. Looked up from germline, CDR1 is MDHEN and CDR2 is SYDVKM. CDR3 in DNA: TGTGCCAGCAGTTTGTCGCAGGGTAACTATGGCTACACCTTC. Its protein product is CASSLSQGNYGYTF.

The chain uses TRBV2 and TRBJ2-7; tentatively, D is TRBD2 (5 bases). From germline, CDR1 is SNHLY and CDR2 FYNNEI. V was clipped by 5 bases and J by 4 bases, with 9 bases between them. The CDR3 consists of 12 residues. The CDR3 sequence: CASSWTRYEQYF. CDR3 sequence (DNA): TGTGCCAGCAGTTGGACTCGATACGAGCAGTACTTC.

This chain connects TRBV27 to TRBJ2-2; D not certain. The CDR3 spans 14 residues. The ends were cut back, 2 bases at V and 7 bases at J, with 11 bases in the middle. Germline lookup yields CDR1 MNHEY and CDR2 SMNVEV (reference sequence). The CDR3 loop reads CASSLGFSGGELFF. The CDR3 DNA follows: TGTGCCAGCAGTTTAGGGTTTTCGGGCGGGGAGCTGTTTTTT.